The 21 T cell receptor beta chains below all came from one sample that was sequenced in a study of blood T cell repertoires in COVID-19. Sequencing used immunoSEQ multiplex PCR; TCRdb keeps in-frame clones, though not all of them. Here the sample spans under 130,000 clones, roughly 90% being singletons. Sample: peripheral blood. These TCRs come from a woman in her fifties or sixties with acute or convalescent COVID-19.

The chain combines TRBV12-3 or TRBV12-4 with TRBJ2-5, with D maybe TRBD2 (6 bases). V lost 3 bases to trimming and J lost 5 bases, with 10 bases between them. The CDR3 sequence is 13 residues long. This CDR3 reads CASSFRRAETQYF. For the CDR3, the DNA is TGTGCCAGCAGTTTTCGGAGGGCCGAGACCCAGTACTTC.

The CDR3 reads CASSPGEGGKLFF. CDR3 nucleotides: TGCGCCAGCAGCCCCGGGGAGGGCGGAAAACTGTTTTTT. The V gene is TRBV5-1, the J gene TRBJ1-4; D gene uncertain. Between the trimmed V and J ends, which lost 4 bases and 10 bases, there was a span of 14 bases. The CDR3 spans 13 residues. Per the germline V gene, CDR1 is SGHRS and CDR2 is YFSETQ.

V usage is TRBV12-5 and J usage is TRBJ2-2, with TRBD2 identical over 10 bases. V shed 3 bases and J 7 bases; nucleotides not matched to a gene: 5. This CDR3 has 15 amino acids. CDR1 LGHNT and CDR2 FRNRAP come from the germline V gene. This chain's CDR3 is CASGLEAGGVGELFF. Here the CDR3 DNA reads TGTGCTAGTGGTTTAGAAGCGGGAGGGGTCGGGGAGCTGTTTTTT.

This sequence joins TRBV5-1 and TRBJ2-2, with D possibly being TRBD1 (5 bases). V dropped 3 bases and J dropped 2 bases, with 8 bases sitting between them. CDR3 length equals 14 residues. Looked up from germline, CDR1 is SGHRS and CDR2 is YFSETQ. The CDR3 loop reads CASSYQGNTGELFF. CDR3 DNA sequence: TGCGCCAGCAGCTATCAGGGCAACACCGGGGAGCTGTTTTTT.

The chain couples TRBV3-1 (or the pseudogene TRBV3-2) to TRBJ1-3; D uncertain. Germline V CDR1 and CDR2: LGHDT, YNNKEL (reference sequence). The V end was cut by 2 bases, the J end by 0 bases, with 5 bases between. The CDR3 loop spans 14 amino acids. CDR3: CASSQFRSGNTIYF. CDR3 sequence (DNA): TGTGCCAGCAGCCAATTTCGCTCTGGAAACACCATATATTTT.

In its sample, this clone was seen a few times. V and J are TRBV11-3 and TRBJ2-2; D may be TRBD1 (5 bases). Germline V gene lookup returns CDR1 SGHNT and CDR2 YENEEA. CDR3 length equals 14 residues. V was shortened by 5 bases and J by 3 bases, with 10 bases between the two germline ends. CDR3 DNA sequence: TGTGCCAGCAGCCTAGGGGCGTACACCGGGGAGCTGTTTTTT. Residues: CASSLGAYTGELFF.

The rearrangement links TRBV3-1 (or the pseudogene TRBV3-2) to TRBJ2-7; 9 bases are a match to TRBD1. Germline trimming cut 3 bases from V and 3 bases from J; bases unmatched to any gene: 6. The CDR3 has 15 residues. CDR1 LGHDT and CDR2 YNNKEL come from the germline V gene (reference sequence). The chain's CDR3 is CASSHNRDRVYEQYF. In DNA, the CDR3 is TGTGCCAGCAGCCATAACCGGGACAGGGTCTACGAGCAGTACTTC.

This clone was recorded only once. This chain joins TRBV9 and TRBJ2-2; 11 bases map to TRBD1. The CDR3 is 16 residues long. The trim removed 2 bases at V and 2 bases at J, leaving 2 bases unmatched. Germline CDR1 and CDR2: SGDLS and YYNGEE. The CDR3 DNA reads TGTGCCAGCAGCGTGGGACAGGGGGGTAACACCGGGGAGCTGTTTTTT. It specifies CASSVGQGGNTGELFF.

The chain links TRBV16 to TRBJ2-1; 9 bases are a match to TRBD2. Trimming at V came to 4 bases and at J to 8 bases, leaving 9 bases not matched to a gene. There are 15 residues in the CDR3. Germline CDR1 is KGHSY and CDR2 is FQNENV. In DNA form, the CDR3 reads TGTGCCAGCAGCCGTTTAGCGGGAGCGGAGGATGAGCAGTTCTTC. Amino acid sequence: CASSRLAGAEDEQFF. Based on the CDR3 plus reference TRBV16 and TRBJ2-1, the full variable domain is GEEVAQTPKHLVRGEGQKAKLYCAPIKGHSYVFWYQQVLKNEFKFLISFQNENVFDETGMPKERFSAKCLPNSPCSLEIQATKLEDSAVYFCASSRLAGAEDEQFFGPGTRLTVL.

The CDR3 reads CASSLSWPDTEAFF. CDR3 coding DNA: TGTGCCAGCAGCTTGTCTTGGCCCGACACTGAAGCTTTCTTT. The V gene is TRBV5-6, the J gene TRBJ1-1; D ambiguous. The CDR3 spans 14 residues. Trimming took 1 base from V and 3 from J, leaving 10 bases between them. Germline CDR1 reads SGHDT; CDR2 reads YYEEEE.

The V gene is TRBV6-9, the J gene TRBJ2-1, with 7 bases fitting TRBD1. Germline trimming cut 3 bases from V and 7 bases from J; bases unmatched to any gene: 6. The CDR3 length is 14 residues. Germline lookup yields CDR1 MNHGY and CDR2 SVAAGI. The CDR3 loop is CASSYCEGANEQFF. The CDR3 DNA follows: TGTGCCAGCAGTTACTGTGAGGGGGCTAATGAGCAGTTCTTC.

This clone appeared a single time. J is TRBJ1-5 and V is TRBV6-5; a possible D gene is TRBD1 (6 bases). This CDR3 has 13 residues. V was clipped by 11 bases and J by 4 bases, with 15 bases between them. CDR1 and CDR2 from the germline V gene are MNHEY and SVGAGI. In DNA form, the CDR3 reads TGTGCCTCAGGGGCTTTCGAAAATCAGCCCCAGCATTTT. Translated, it gives CASGAFENQPQHF.

For this clone: The sample holds other DNA sequences that translate to the same CDR3. The gene calls are TRBV5-1 and TRBJ1-1, with TRBD1 matching over 7 bases. V lost 0 bases, J lost 5 bases, and 4 bases stayed unmatched. This CDR3 is built from 14 residues. Germline CDR1 is SGHRS and CDR2 is YFSETQ. CDR3 region: CASSLGQGVTEAFF. The CDR3 bases are TGCGCCAGCAGCTTGGGGCAGGGGGTTACTGAAGCTTTCTTT.

Here the CDR3 DNA reads TGTGCCAGCAGCCAAGCCGGGGGGAGAGAGGGTACAAATGAGCAGTTCTTC. It is translated as CASSQAGGREGTNEQFF. This chain uses TRBV4-2 with TRBJ2-1, with 7 positions matching TRBD2. V was pared by 1 base and J by 7 bases, with 13 bases of the junction left unmatched. Germline CDR1 LGHNA, CDR2 YNFKEQ. CDR3 length: 17 amino acids.

This chain joins TRBV4-2 and TRBJ2-1, with 10 bases fitting TRBD2. The germline gives CDR1 LGHNA, CDR2 YNFKEQ. The CDR3 contains 17 residues. Trimming took 0 bases from V and 7 from J; bases not matched to a gene: 9. DNA for the CDR3: TGTGCCAGCAGCCAAGATGGCACTCGGACTAGCGGTAATGAGCAGTTCTTC. This translates into CASSQDGTRTSGNEQFF.

The rearrangement joins TRBV2 to TRBJ2-5; maybe TRBD2 (6 bases). V lost 4 bases, J lost 1 base, and 10 bases lay in between. Germline CDR1 is SNHLY and CDR2 is FYNNEI. CDR3 length: 14 amino acids. CDR3 in DNA: TGTGCCAGCAGTGGGGGACTCCCCCAAGAGACCCAGTACTTC. This translates into CASSGGLPQETQYF.

The chain combines TRBV28 with TRBJ1-3, with 8 bases that match TRBD1. Germline lookup yields CDR1 MDHEN and CDR2 SYDVKM. Trimming removed 5 bases from V and 2 bases from J; junction bases left unmatched: 5. The CDR3 runs 15 residues. This CDR3 is CASSNPTGAGNTIYF. CDR3 DNA: TGTGCCAGCAGTAACCCGACAGGGGCTGGAAACACCATATATTTT. The variable domain in full, with the rest retrieved from reference TRBV28 and TRBJ1-3, is DVKVTQSSRYLVKRTGEKVFLECVQDMDHENMFWYRQDPGLGLRLIYFSYDVKMKEKGDIPEGYSVSREKKERFSLILESASTNQTSMYLCASSNPTGAGNTIYFGEGSWLTVV.

The CDR3 DNA is TGTGCCAGTAGTAACAGGGGCGCGGGAGGCTACACCTTC. Protein product: CASSNRGAGGYTF. The rearrangement uses TRBV19 and TRBJ1-2; 7 nucleotides agree with TRBD1. V trimming: 4 bases; J trimming: 8 bases; junction bases outside the gene matches: 7. The CDR3 is made up of 13 amino acids. In germline, CDR1 is LNHDA, CDR2 SQIVND (reference sequence).

The V gene is TRBV7-8, the J gene TRBJ2-5, with 10 nucleotides matching TRBD1. With 4 bases clipped from V and 5 bases from J, the junction kept 10 bases outside the gene matches. The CDR3 totals 16 residues. Germline loops: CDR1 SGHVS, CDR2 FQNEAQ. CDR3 sequence reads: CASSSRTGGEVETQYF. DNA for the CDR3: TGTGCCAGCAGCTCTAGGACAGGGGGGGAAGTGGAGACCCAGTACTTC.

The chain carries TRBV19 and TRBJ2-3; D might be TRBD2 (6 bases). V lost 6 bases and J lost 8, with 18 bases in between. The germline gives CDR1 LNHDA, CDR2 SQIVND (reference sequence). The length of the CDR3 is 14 residues. CDR3 DNA: TGTGCCAGTAGCTCCGCTCGGGGAGGAGGTACGCAGTATTTT. As protein: CASSSARGGGTQYF. Drawing the rest from reference TRBV19 and TRBJ2-3, the complete variable domain is DGGITQSPKYLFRKEGQNVTLSCEQNLNHDAMYWYRQDPGQGLRLIYYSQIVNDFQKGDIAEGYSVSREKKESFPLTVTSAQKNPTAFYLCASSSARGGGTQYFGPGTRLTVL.

The chain employs TRBV28 and TRBJ1-5, with 9 bases matching TRBD1. CDR1 is MDHEN, CDR2 SYDVKM, per germline. V lost 5 bases, J lost 7 bases, and 9 bases stayed unmatched. CDR3 size: 15 residues. In DNA, the CDR3 is TGTGCCAGCAGTCTGGGACAGGGAGTTTGGCAGCCCCAGCATTTT. Translation: CASSLGQGVWQPQHF.